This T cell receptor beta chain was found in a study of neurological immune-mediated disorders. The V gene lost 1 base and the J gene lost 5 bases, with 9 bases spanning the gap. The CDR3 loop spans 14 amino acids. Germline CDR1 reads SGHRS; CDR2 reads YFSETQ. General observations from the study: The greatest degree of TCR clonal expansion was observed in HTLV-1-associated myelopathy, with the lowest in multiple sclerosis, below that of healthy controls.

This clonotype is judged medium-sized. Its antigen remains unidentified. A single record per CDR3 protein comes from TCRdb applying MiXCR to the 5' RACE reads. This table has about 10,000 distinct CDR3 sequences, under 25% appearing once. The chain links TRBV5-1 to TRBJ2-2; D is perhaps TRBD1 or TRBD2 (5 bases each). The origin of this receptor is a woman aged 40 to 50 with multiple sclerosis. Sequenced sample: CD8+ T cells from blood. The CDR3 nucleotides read TGCGCCAGCAGCTTGATGTGGGGGACCGGGGAGCTGTTTTTT. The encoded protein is CASSLMWGTGELFF.